A selection of T cell receptor beta chains follows, all from one sample in a study of T cell responses to AZD1222 COVID-19 vaccine. TCRdb's table, derived via immunoSEQ multiplex PCR, lists solely in-frame clones and lacks some. The sample holds about 40,000 clones; about 88% are singletons and the top ten take 26%. This specimen was peripheral blood, taken 28 days after the second dose of the MenACWY control vaccine. Receptors were obtained from an adult who received the MenACWY meningococcal vaccine as a control. Each CDR3 is given with its conserved first and last residue. Each record gives: clone size, J gene, V gene, D gene, CDR3 protein, CDR3 DNA. D genes are given only for firm matches. A row's size may be missing; if present it is once, few, many or a size class.

-,TRBJ2-7,TRBV10-3,TRBD1,CAISRQGYASEQYF,TGTGCCATCAGCAGACAGGGATATGCAAGCGAGCAGTACTTC
-,TRBJ2-7,TRBV14,TRBD2,CASSQLGLAGAEGEQYF,TGTGCCAGCAGCCAGTTGGGACTAGCGGGAGCGGAAGGCGAGCAGTACTTC
-,TRBJ2-7,TRBV7-6,TRBD1,CASSFGTGGTYEQYF,TGTGCCAGCAGCTTCGGAACAGGGGGGACCTACGAGCAGTACTTC
-,TRBJ1-5,TRBV4-1,-,CASSQDPRNQPQHF,TGCGCCAGCAGCCAAGATCCCCGTAATCAGCCCCAGCATTTT
once,TRBJ1-2,TRBV4-1,-,CASSQEVSYGYTF,TGCGCCAGCAGCCAAGAAGTTAGCTATGGCTACACCTTC
-,TRBJ1-5,TRBV6-5,TRBD1,CASSYSRGSQPQHF,TGTGCCAGCAGTTATTCCAGGGGGAGTCAGCCCCAGCATTTT
-,TRBJ2-1,TRBV5-1,-,CASSRWTGKVIDNEQFF,TGCGCCAGCAGCCGATGGACGGGGAAGGTGATCGACAATGAGCAGTTCTTC
-,TRBJ1-1,TRBV2,-,CASNLAGGSMNTEAFF,TGTGCCAGCAATCTAGCGGGGGGGTCCATGAACACTGAAGCTTTCTTT
-,TRBJ2-3,TRBV10-2,-,CASSETGLDTQYF,TGCGCCAGCAGTGAGACAGGGTTGGATACGCAGTATTTT
-,TRBJ2-7,TRBV27,-,CASSPWGWSSYEQYF,TGTGCCAGCAGTCCGTGGGGTTGGAGCTCCTACGAGCAGTACTTC
-,TRBJ2-7,TRBV5-1,TRBD1,CASSEDRGEQYF,TGCGCCAGCAGCGAGGACAGGGGCGAGCAGTACTTC
-,TRBJ1-1,TRBV6-5,-,CASSATGYTEAFF,TGTGCCAGCAGCGCAACAGGGTACACTGAAGCTTTCTTT